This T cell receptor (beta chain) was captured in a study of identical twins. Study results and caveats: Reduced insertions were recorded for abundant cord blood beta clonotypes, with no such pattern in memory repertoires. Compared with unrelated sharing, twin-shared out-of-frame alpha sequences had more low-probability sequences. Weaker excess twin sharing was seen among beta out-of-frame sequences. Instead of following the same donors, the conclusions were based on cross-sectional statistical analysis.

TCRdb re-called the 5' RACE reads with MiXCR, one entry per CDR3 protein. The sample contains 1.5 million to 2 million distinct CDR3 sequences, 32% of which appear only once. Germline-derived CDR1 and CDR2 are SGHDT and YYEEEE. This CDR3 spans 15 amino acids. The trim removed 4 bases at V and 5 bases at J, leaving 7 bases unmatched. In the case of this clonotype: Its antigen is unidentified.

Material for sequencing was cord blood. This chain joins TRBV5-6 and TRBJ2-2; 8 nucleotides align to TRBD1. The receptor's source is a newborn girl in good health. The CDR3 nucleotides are TGTGCCAGCAGCAACGAAAGACAGGGGACCGGGGAGCTGTTTTTT. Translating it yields CASSNERQGTGELFF.